This section outlines one T cell receptor (beta chain) sequence together with its context. There are a few counts of this clone. The antigen it recognizes is unknown. No quality values exist for individual bases; no much larger clone is one base distant. The source of the sample is a study of memory CD4+ T cells and cytomegalovirus serostatus (dated by TCRdb to between 2019 and 2020). General notes on the study: The cohort included roughly 33 healthy adults from Belgium, of whom 9 were CMV seropositive and 24 were CMV seronegative. CD4+ memory TCRbeta repertoires of a Belgian cohort with known cytomegalovirus serostatus were sequenced in order to replicate a published TCR-based CMV serostatus classifier. The paper's findings and limits, for the study overall: Only CD4+CD45RO+ memory cells were sequenced, in contrast to the original study, in which naive and memory CD4+ and CD8+ populations were covered. Of fewer than 200 previously reported CMV-associated TCRbeta sequences, 67 appeared in the CD4+ memory repertoires, each in one to five individuals. For predicting CMV serostatus, the median bootstrapped AUC was about 0.94 using the original framework and roughly 0.92 using a US-trained random forest. On the Belgian cohort, the classifier built on the original framework reached a median bootstrapped AUC of almost 0.96, with a 95% CI of 0.76-1.00. The results were interpreted as suggesting that the CMV-associated TCR signature is mostly present in the CD4+ memory repertoire.

Trimming leaves V shorter by 4 bases and J shorter by 6 bases, with the junction holding 1 base beyond the gene matches. From its cysteine to its phenylalanine, the CDR3 spans 14 amino acids. The sequence is cut down to CDR3 DNA, 42 bases in frame from base 1. CDR1 and CDR2 are drawn from the germline V gene (reference sequence): LNHDA, SQIVND. The Quick-DNA Microprep Kit was used to extract genomic DNA from the sorted cells. Amplification of TCRbeta DNA was done with the immunoSEQ hsTCRbeta kit, following the protocol from the manufacturer. TCRbeta libraries were sequenced on an Illumina MiSeq instrument. As for the original processing: Removing out-of-frame sequences left some 2,200,000 distinct TCRbeta sequences, an average of approximately 61,000 per individual. Each individual was scored using the number of 150 to 200 previously reported CMV-associated TCRbeta sequences that the individual carried and the total number of productive distinct TCRbeta sequences. A beta-binomial model was reimplemented in Python, and scikit-learn random forests with default parameters were trained on data from the US cohort. Classifier performance on the Belgian cohort was summarized as median AUC with percentile confidence intervals over 10,000 bootstrap iterations. TCRdb provides this immuneACCESS table in a form limited to in-frame rearrangements. Some clones are lacking; in checked studies, under half of them reflect an unresolved V gene, and why the rest are absent is not known. D and trimming come from the DNA, and the V and J calls and clone size come from that table. This sample is represented by 35,000 to 55,000 clones; about 78% of them were singletons. Of the sample, approximately 1% falls within the top ten clones.

A FACSAria II was used to sort memory CD4+ T cells, defined as single viable CD3+CD4+CD8-CD45RO+ cells. To determine CMV serostatus, a Roche Elecsys assay was used that detects serum IgG against CMV pp150, pp28, p38 and p52. Once the samples were thawed, total CD4+ T cells were enriched through positive selection using CD4 magnetic microbeads. The samples came from a different study that was designed specifically to examine the CD4+ T cell memory repertoire. Peripheral blood mononuclear cells were isolated and cryopreserved following standard operating procedures; serum was stored at -80 °C. The staining relied on CD3-PerCP (BW264/56), CD4-APC (RPA-T4), CD45RO-PE (UCHT1) and CD8-Pacific Orange (3B5) antibodies, and Sytox blue was used to exclude non-viable cells.

The sequencing sample was made of memory CD4+ T cells from blood. The receptor's source is an adult in good health and CMV-seronegative. The rearranged segments are TRBV19 and TRBJ1-6; 9 central nucleotides agree with TRBD1. Read as DNA, the sequence is TGTGCCAGTAGTAGGGGACAGGGTAATTCACCCCTCCACTTT. It codes for CASSRGQGNSPLHF.